The 3 T cell receptor beta chains presented below share a single source sample, sequenced in a study of T cells in Graves' hyperthyroidism and ophthalmopathy. Researchers amplified the TCR beta CDR3 regions from RNA transcripts. The HTBI primer set drove a first-round RT-PCR of the TCR CDR3. TCRdb reprocessed the multiplex PCR reads with MiXCR, giving one entry per CDR3 protein. The data contain about 760,000 distinct CDR3 sequences, just over 35% of them seen just once; the ten biggest clones take up about a third. The specimen sequenced was blood. The source of these receptors is a woman aged 40 to 50 with Graves' hyperthyroidism.

This clonotype was recorded only once. Given a much more abundant clone one base away, this may be a read error. The chain links TRBV7-3 to TRBJ1-1; a possible D gene is TRBD1 (6 bases). Germline CDR1 and CDR2: SGHTA and FQGTGA. The length of the CDR3 is 13 residues. V was clipped by 6 bases and J by 8 bases, with 16 bases between them. CDR3 in amino acids: CASRARGAKEAFF. The CDR3, as DNA: TGTGCCAGCAGAGCACGGGGGGCGAAAGAAGCTTTCTTT.

This clonotype occurred a few times. The chain joins TRBV7-9 to TRBJ2-5; 8 bases match TRBD1. V was clipped by 8 bases and J by 2 bases; unmatched bases: 1. This CDR3 region has 12 residues. The germline gives CDR1 SEHNR, CDR2 FQNEAQ (reference sequence). DNA of the CDR3: TGTGCCAGCCGGACAGGGCAAGAGACCCAGTACTTC. It specifies CASRTGQETQYF.

Notes on this clonotype: A junction end diverges from the germline sequence, so it may reflect a read error. V and J are TRBV24-1 and TRBJ1-4; a possible D gene is TRBD1 (6 bases). The CDR3 extends over 15 amino acids. Germline CDR1 reads KGHDR; CDR2 reads SFDVKD. The CDR3 is CASSLSPGVYEKLFF. For the CDR3, the DNA is TGTGCCAGCAGTTTATCGCCAGGGGTTTATGAAAAACTGTTTTTT.